The entry that follows covers one T cell receptor (beta chain) sequence. Its specificity is not known. The sample originates from a study of tumor and adjacent non-tumor tissue in lung cancer. Findings and limits, study-wide: Top 100 clones took a larger repertoire share in normal lung.

The library came from three nested PCR rounds adapted from ARM-PCR protocols. In TCRdb, the multiplex PCR reads were re-called with MiXCR into one record per CDR3 protein. The sample lists over 35,000 distinct CDR3 sequences, 60% seen once, with 45% to 55% in the top ten. The template was RNA from unsorted bulk tissue. This non-tumor lung sample came from over 3 cm beyond the tumor edge. Chemotherapy-naive patients with new lung cancer underwent thoracic surgery in China, August–late 2014. Specimen: distant non-tumor lung tissue. The clonotype comes from a man aged 45-60 years with non-small cell lung cancer.

The CDR3, as DNA: TGTGCCAGCAGCCAAAGTACAGGGGTTGGTGAGACCCAGTACTTC. As protein: CASSQSTGVGETQYF. The chain couples TRBV4-2 to TRBJ2-5; 7 positions agree with TRBD1. Germline loops: CDR1 LGHNA, CDR2 YNFKEQ. This CDR3 has 15 amino acids. The V segment lost 2 bases and the J segment 5 bases; nucleotides outside the gene matches: 8.